The 31 T cell receptor beta chains below all came from one sample that was sequenced in a study of T cells in women clearing cervical HPV infection (dated by TCRdb to the late 2010s). Receptor amplification or capture employed the immunoSEQ multiplex PCR assay. Imported from immuneACCESS, the table was reduced by TCRdb to in-frame sequences with V and J called. These copies leave out some clones; in studies compared against another copy, an unresolved V gene accounts for under half, and the cause of the remainder is not known. The sample table includes about 30,000 clones. The top ten clonotypes cover around 19% of the sample. The sequenced sample consisted of blood buffy coat. The receptors were sampled from a woman aged 18-70 years with a cervical HPV16 infection that either progressed to CIN3+ or cleared (not recorded which).

Comments on this clone: Its ends do not fully match the called genes, so a read error is possible. The read halts 3 residues ahead of the CDR3 end, with the missing end drawn from the germline J gene. The V gene is TRBV4-2, the J gene TRBJ2-7; TRBD1 is a possible D gene (8 bases). The germline CDR1 and CDR2 sequences are LGHNA and YNFKEQ. CDR3 length: 18 residues. Incomplete CDR3 DNA: TGCGCCAGCAGCCAAGATTCGACAGGGGAGGGTCATAATGACGAG. It translates to CASSQDSTGEGHNDE. In full, the CDR3 reads CASSQDSTGEGHNDEQYF.

A word on this clone: Compared with germline, one end of the junction differs, possibly owing to a read error. Read coverage stops 3 residues before the CDR3 terminus; the germline J gene supplies the remainder. This sample includes further DNA sequences coding for the same CDR3. The chain uses TRBV19 and TRBJ1-3; the D gene is possibly TRBD1 (6 bases). The CDR3 consists of 15 residues. Germline V lookup: CDR1 LNHDA, CDR2 SQIVND (reference sequence). The CDR3 loop is CASSRGSGAGNTIYF. CDR3 DNA (partial): TGTGCCAGTAGCCGGGGATCAGGGGCTGGAAACACA.

Regarding this clone: The sequenced fragment ends 3 residues before the CDR3 boundary, so the rest is inferred from the germline J gene. This sequence joins TRBV30 and TRBJ1-6, with TRBD1 identical over 7 bases. Germline values: CDR1 GTSNPN, CDR2 SVGIG (reference sequence). This CDR3 has 14 amino acids. J lost 10 bases, V lost 0 bases, and 6 bases had no gene match. The CDR3 spells CAWSVETGSSPLHF. CDR3 DNA, as far as it was read: TGTGCCTGGAGTGTAGAGACAGGGAGCTCACCC. Complete variable domain (other parts from reference TRBV30 and TRBJ1-6): SQTIHQWPATLVQPVGSPLSLECTVEGTSNPNLYWYRQAAGRGLQLLFYSVGIGQISSEVPQNLSASRPQDRQFILSSKKLLLSDSGFYLCAWSVETGSSPLHFGNGTRLTVT.

Concerning this clone itself: The read ends 3 residues early relative to the CDR3; the germline J gene fills the gap. The rearrangement uses TRBV19 and TRBJ2-7; 9 bases agree with TRBD1. In germline, CDR1 is LNHDA, CDR2 SQIVND (reference sequence). The junction had 14 bases not matched to a gene; V was cut back by 4 bases and J by 4 bases. This CDR3 comprises 17 residues. This CDR3 is CASSKEITGTGFYEQYF. The DNA read from the CDR3 is TGTGCCAGTAGTAAAGAAATTACCGGGACAGGGTTTTACGAG.

In the case of this clone: Read coverage stops 3 residues before the CDR3 terminus; the germline J gene supplies the remainder. The V gene is TRBV2, the J gene TRBJ2-2; TRBD2 agrees at 9 bases. CDR1 is SNHLY, CDR2 FYNNEI, per germline. The CDR3 length is 15 residues. The V and J ends lost 4 bases and 2 bases, in that order; junction bases with no gene match: 2. The CDR3 loop reads CASSARGGNTGELFF. The DNA read from the CDR3 is TGTGCCAGCAGTGCGCGGGGGGGAAACACCGGGGAG. The full variable domain, its missing parts supplied by reference TRBV2 and TRBJ2-2, is EPEVTQTPSHQVTQMGQEVILRCVPISNHLYFYWYRQILGQKVEFLVSFYNNEISEKSEIFDDQFSVERPDGSNFTLKIRSTKLEDSAMYFCASSARGGNTGELFFGEGSRLTVL.

As regards this clone: The read halts 3 residues ahead of the CDR3 end, with the missing end drawn from the germline J gene. V and J are TRBV6-1 and TRBJ2-3; tentatively, D is TRBD2 (5 bases). The germline V and J ends were trimmed by 1 base and 0 bases, with 5 bases remaining between them. Germline V lookup: CDR1 MNHNS, CDR2 SASEGT. The CDR3 contains 14 residues. This CDR3 is CASSEGTSTDTQYF. CDR3 DNA, as far as it was read: TGTGCCAGCAGTGAAGGGACTAGCACAGATACG.

CDR3 DNA, as far as it was read: TGTGCCAGCAGCCTTGGACAGGCTACG. Translating it yields CASSLGQAT. Given in full, the CDR3 is CASSLGQATQYF. The V and J genes are TRBV2 and TRBJ2-3; 7 bases are shared with TRBD1. Coverage ceases 3 residues before the CDR3 finishes, and the germline J gene fills in the end. In germline, CDR1 is SNHLY, CDR2 FYNNEI. The trim removed 6 bases at V and 8 bases at J, leaving 5 bases unmatched. The CDR3 is made up of 12 amino acids.

Concerning this clone: The CDR3 end falls 3 residues outside the read, so it is completed with the germline J gene. This chain joins TRBV20-1 and TRBJ1-2, with D possibly matching TRBD1 (6 bases). CDR3 length: 15 residues. Germline V CDR1 and CDR2: DFQATT, SNEGSKA (reference sequence). V dropped 0 bases and J dropped 4 bases, with 15 bases sitting between them. The CDR3 protein is CSARDRTGSFYGYTF. The CDR3 DNA, read in part, is TGCAGTGCTAGAGATCGAACAGGGTCCTTCTATGGC.

Worth noting for this clone: The read comes to an end 3 residues before the CDR3 does, leaving the germline J gene to fill in the end. The chain employs TRBV2 and TRBJ1-2, with D unclear. CDR1 is SNHLY and CDR2 is FYNNEI in the germline V gene. CDR3 length: 13 residues. The CDR3 loop reads CASSALQNQPYTF. The covered CDR3 bases are TGTGCCAGCAGTGCCCTACAGAATCAGCCC.

Turning to this clone: Compared with germline, one end of the junction differs, possibly owing to a read error. Read data end 3 residues before the CDR3 end; the end is taken from the germline J gene. This rearrangement joins TRBV7-7 to TRBJ2-1; no definite D call. The CDR3 is made up of 14 amino acids. The germline V gene encodes CDR1 SSHAT and CDR2 FNYEAQ (reference sequence). The CDR3 DNA, read in part, is TGTGCTAGCAGCTTAGACCCCACGAGGAATGAG. Encoded protein: CASSLDPTRNE. Given in full, the CDR3 is CASSLDPTRNEQFF.

In the case of this clone: The sequence runs out 3 residues before the end of the CDR3; the remainder is reconstructed from the germline J gene. This chain joins TRBV9 and TRBJ2-1; TRBD2 agrees at 15 bases. This CDR3 has 15 amino acids. The V gene end was trimmed by 0 bases and the J gene end by 9 bases; junction bases not matched to a gene: 1. CDR1 and CDR2 from the germline V gene are SGDLS and YYNGEE. CDR3 amino acids: CASSVGTSGGGEQFF. CDR3 bases read: TGTGCCAGCAGCGTAGGGACTAGCGGGGGGGGTGAG.

Concerning this clone: The sequence runs out 3 residues before the end of the CDR3; the remainder is reconstructed from the germline J gene. This chain uses TRBV20-1 with TRBJ1-1, with D perhaps TRBD1 (6 bases). CDR3 length: 11 amino acids. Trimming cost V 6 bases and J 5 bases, with 10 bases left between them. Germline loops: CDR1 DFQATT, CDR2 SNEGSKA (reference sequence). CDR3 bases read: TGCAGTGCCAGGACAGTAACTGAA. Residues: CSARTVTE. In full, the CDR3 reads CSARTVTEAFF.

Partial CDR3 DNA: TGTGCCAGCAGCTCTAGAGGGGGTTCCAAA. Protein: CASSSRGGSK. Given in full, the CDR3 is CASSSRGGSKLFF. The chain joins TRBV7-2 to TRBJ1-4; D perhaps matches TRBD1 (6 bases). The sequenced fragment ends 3 residues before the CDR3 boundary, so the rest is inferred from the germline J gene. The germline gives CDR1 SGHTA, CDR2 FQGNSA. This CDR3 is 13 amino acids long.

In the case of this clone: The CDR3 end falls 3 residues outside the read, so it is completed with the germline J gene. The V call is TRBV30, the J call TRBJ2-5; a weak D match, TRBD2 (5 bases). The CDR3 covers 15 residues. Per the germline V gene, CDR1 is GTSNPN and CDR2 is SVGIG (reference sequence). V lost 5 bases to trimming and J lost 5 bases, with 21 bases between them. The sequenced part of the CDR3 DNA is TGTGCCTGGGTAGAGGCGGGCCAAAGGTGGGAGACC. Translating gives CAWVEAGQRWET. In full, the CDR3 reads CAWVEAGQRWETQYF.

On this clone itself: The DNA ends 3 residues before the CDR3 does, and the rest of the CDR3 is filled in from the germline J gene. This chain joins TRBV14 and TRBJ1-2; 8 bases fit TRBD1. The V and J ends lost 2 bases and 2 bases, in that order; junction bases with no gene match: 4. The CDR3 loop spans 15 amino acids. The germline V gene encodes CDR1 SGHDN and CDR2 FVKESK. CDR3 in amino acids: CASSQKAGGNYGYTF. The sequenced CDR3 bases are TGTGCCAGCAGCCAAAAAGCAGGGGGCAACTATGGC. Full variable domain (outside the CDR3, taken from reference TRBV14 and TRBJ1-2): EAGVTQFPSHSVIEKGQTVTLRCDPISGHDNLYWYRRVMGKEIKFLLHFVKESKQDESGMPNNRFLAERTGGTYSTLKVQPAELEDSGVYFCASSQKAGGNYGYTFGSGTRLTVV.

Concerning this clone itself: The CDR3 end is not reached by the read, which stops 3 residues before it; the germline J gene fills it in. V usage is TRBV30 and J usage is TRBJ2-3; D is possibly TRBD1 (5 bases). The CDR3 has 15 amino acids. Germline CDR1 reads GTSNPN; CDR2 reads SVGIG (reference sequence). Trimming stripped 2 bases from V and 1 base from J, with 13 bases between. The CDR3 reads CAWSKWGIGTDTQYF. CDR3 DNA, as far as it was read: TGTGCCTGGAGTAAATGGGGCATCGGCACAGATACG.

The sequenced part of the CDR3 DNA is TGTGCCATCACCCAGGGGGGAAACGGC. Translated, it gives CAITQGGNG. The full-length CDR3 reads as CAITQGGNGYTF. The V gene is TRBV10-3, the J gene TRBJ1-2, with 7 nucleotides matching TRBD1. The sequence runs out 3 residues before the end of the CDR3; the remainder is reconstructed from the germline J gene. Germline CDR1 is ENHRY and CDR2 is SYGVKD. The CDR3 consists of 12 residues.

The DNA read from the CDR3 is TGTGCCAGCAGCTACGACAGGGGAAGCTATGGC. Translating gives CASSYDRGSYG. From start to end, the CDR3 is CASSYDRGSYGYTF. The chain recombines TRBV5-6 with TRBJ1-2; TRBD1 agrees at 8 bases. The CDR3 extends 3 residues past the end of the read, so its final part is completed from the germline J gene. Trimming cost V 3 bases and J 4 bases; bases outside gene matches: 5. This CDR3 is built from 14 residues. The V gene's germline CDR1 is SGHDT and CDR2 YYEEEE.

On this clone itself: With the read ending 3 residues before the CDR3 end, the germline J gene is used to fill in that end. V is TRBV5-1 and J is TRBJ2-1; 10 bases match TRBD2. CDR1 is SGHRS and CDR2 is YFSETQ in the germline V gene. This CDR3 spans 15 amino acids. V shed 1 base and J 9 bases; nucleotides not matched to a gene: 7. The CDR3 loop reads CASSLSSSGSTEQFF. Incomplete CDR3 DNA: TGCGCCAGCAGCTTGTCGTCTAGCGGGAGTACTGAG.

Details on this clone: The CDR3 goes on 3 residues after the read ends, and that part is filled in from the germline J gene. This chain uses TRBV18 with TRBJ1-4, with D tentatively TRBD1 (5 bases). The V and J ends lost 3 bases and 8 bases respectively, with 13 bases between them. Germline CDR1 is KGHSH and CDR2 is LQKENI. The CDR3 totals 14 residues. This chain's CDR3 is CASSPRKGREKLFF. CDR3 DNA, as far as it was read: TGTGCCAGCTCACCTCGGAAGGGGAGGGAAAAA.

Regarding this clone: The CDR3 end lies 3 residues beyond the end of the read and is filled in from the germline J gene. The chain carries TRBV7-2 and TRBJ2-3; TRBD1 might be the D (6 bases). The CDR3 sequence is 15 residues long. Germline V gene data show CDR1 as SGHTA and CDR2 as FQGNSA. CDR3: CASSTSGAAGETQYF. The DNA read from the CDR3 is TGTGCCAGCAGCACCTCAGGGGCCGCCGGGGAGACG.

Note on this clone: The read comes to an end 3 residues before the CDR3 does, leaving the germline J gene to fill in the end. The chain is built from TRBV5-1 and TRBJ2-3; D possibly corresponds to TRBD2 (6 bases). CDR3 size: 15 residues. In germline, CDR1 is SGHRS, CDR2 YFSETQ. Trimming shortened V by 3 bases and J by 2 bases, and 13 bases separated the two germline ends. The part of the CDR3 DNA that was read is TGCGCCAGCAGCTCAACTTCGGACTACACAGATACG. Translation: CASSSTSDYTDT. The full CDR3 protein reads CASSSTSDYTDTQYF.

Comment on this clone: The CDR3 end is not reached by the read, which stops 3 residues before it; the germline J gene fills it in. The genes are TRBV20-1 and TRBJ2-2; D gene uncertain. The V end lost 5 bases, the J end lost 5 bases, and 9 bases lay between the germline ends. There are 12 residues in the CDR3. Germline values: CDR1 DFQATT, CDR2 SNEGSKA (reference sequence). CDR3 amino acids: CSAYSSTGELFF. The DNA read from the CDR3 is TGCAGTGCTTACTCTAGTACCGGGGAG.

With regard to this clone: The read ends 3 residues early relative to the CDR3; the germline J gene fills the gap. V and J are TRBV19 and TRBJ2-2; 10 positions agree with TRBD1. Germline V CDR1 and CDR2: LNHDA, SQIVND (reference sequence). This CDR3 has 14 residues. Trimming cost V 6 bases and J 3 bases; bases outside gene matches: 1. CDR3 DNA (partial): TGTGCCAGTAGGGACAGGGGGGACACCGGGGAG. It codes for CASRDRGDTGE. The whole CDR3 is CASRDRGDTGELFF. Based on the CDR3 plus reference TRBV19 and TRBJ2-2, the full variable domain is DGGITQSPKYLFRKEGQNVTLSCEQNLNHDAMYWYRQDPGQGLRLIYYSQIVNDFQKGDIAEGYSVSREKKESFPLTVTSAQKNPTAFYLCASRDRGDTGELFFGEGSRLTVL.

As for this clone: The CDR3 end is not reached by the read, which stops 3 residues before it; the germline J gene fills it in. This rearrangement joins TRBV2 to TRBJ2-5; 8 bases are shared with TRBD1. CDR3 size: 15 residues. CDR1 SNHLY and CDR2 FYNNEI come from the germline V gene. J was trimmed by 4 bases and V by 1 base; bases with no gene match: 5. CDR3: CASSEDQGARETQYF. The sequenced CDR3 bases are TGTGCCAGCAGTGAAGATCAGGGGGCAAGAGAGACC.

Turning to this clone: The read terminates 3 residues before the CDR3 end, so the remaining end is supplied by the germline J gene. This chain links TRBV2 with TRBJ2-5; perhaps TRBD2 as D (6 bases). V lost 2 bases, J lost 5 bases, and 15 bases lay in between. CDR1 is SNHLY and CDR2 is FYNNEI in the germline V gene. The CDR3 extends over 15 amino acids. Incomplete CDR3 DNA: TGTGCCAGCAGTGAATCCGGGCGGGAATGGGAGACC. Amino acids: CASSESGREWET. The full CDR3 protein is CASSESGREWETQYF.

CDR3: CASRPGQVITDTQYF. The CDR3 DNA, read in part, is TGTGCCAGCAGACCGGGACAGGTGATCACAGATACG. The V and J genes are TRBV11-2 and TRBJ2-3, with TRBD1 matching 8 bases. With the read ending 3 residues before the CDR3 end, the germline J gene is used to fill in that end. Germline values: CDR1 SGHAT, CDR2 FQNNGV. The CDR3 is made up of 15 amino acids. V shed 6 bases, J shed 2 bases, and the junction held 7 bases outside the gene matches.

As regards this clone: The read halts 3 residues ahead of the CDR3 end, with the missing end drawn from the germline J gene. This sequence joins TRBV11-3 and TRBJ2-1, with D unclear. Trimming left V 5 bases short and J 6 bases short, with 14 bases between. The germline gives CDR1 SGHNT, CDR2 YENEEA. The CDR3 totals 14 residues. The sequenced part of the CDR3 DNA is TGTGCCAGCAGCCCCGGCGACGGGTCCAATGAG. Its translation: CASSPGDGSNE. From start to end, the CDR3 is CASSPGDGSNEQFF.

On this clone itself: The read finishes 3 residues shy of the CDR3 end, and the germline J gene is used to complete it. The V and J genes are TRBV20-1 and TRBJ1-2, with 11 bases lining up with TRBD1. J was trimmed by 7 bases and V by 6 bases; bases with no gene match: 10. CDR1 is DFQATT and CDR2 is SNEGSKA in the germline V gene (reference sequence). The CDR3 runs 14 residues. The DNA read from the CDR3 is TGCAGTGCCCCCGGGACAGGGGGTTACTCTGGC. It encodes CSAPGTGGYSG. The CDR3 reads in full as CSAPGTGGYSGYTF.

In regard to this clone: Read coverage stops 3 residues before the CDR3 terminus; the germline J gene supplies the remainder. This chain connects TRBV18 to TRBJ2-5; D ambiguous. This CDR3 spans 11 amino acids. Trimming took 6 bases from V and 0 from J, leaving 2 bases between them. In germline, CDR1 is KGHSH, CDR2 LQKENI. The CDR3 spells CASSDQETQYF. CDR3 DNA, as far as it was read: TGTGCCAGCTCCGACCAAGAGACC.

A remark on this clone: From the germline J gene comes the end of the CDR3, since the read stops 3 residues before it. The rearrangement joins TRBV19 to TRBJ1-1; 7 bases align to TRBD1. Germline CDR1 is LNHDA and CDR2 is SQIVND (reference sequence). The ends lost 3 bases at V and 3 bases at J; junction bases unmatched: 4. The CDR3 has 14 amino acids. The CDR3 sequence is CASSIARGHTEAFF. The part of the CDR3 DNA that was read is TGTGCCAGTAGTATCGCGAGGGGGCACACTGAA.